Listed below are T cell receptor beta chains from one sample, sequenced in a study of identical twins. MiXCR, run by TCRdb on the 5' RACE reads, gives a single entry per CDR3 protein. This table has 1.5 million to 2 million distinct CDR3 sequences, under 35% appearing once. The sample comprised cord blood. These TCRs come from a newborn girl in good health. Each CDR3 is given without its conserved first and last residue. Each record gives: J gene, V gene, CDR3 protein.

>TRBJ2-7|TRBV28
ASRRTGYEQY
>TRBJ2-3|TRBV5-1
ASSLYPRSDTQY
>TRBJ1-4|TRBV5-6
ASTQGGGNEKLF
>TRBJ2-1|TRBV29-1
SVDRDYNEQF
>TRBJ1-2|TRBV6-1
ASSEVGFGGYT
>TRBJ2-7|TRBV6-2/TRBV6-3
ASSYPDRYRHEQY
>TRBJ2-7|TRBV21-1
ASSARSYEQY
>TRBJ2-1|TRBV9
ASSVASGGRKGFNEQF
>TRBJ2-2|TRBV20-1
SARVGGLRKYTGELF
>TRBJ1-2|TRBV15
ATSRGNRYYGYT
>TRBJ1-2|TRBV5-1
ASSLAPGGRGYT
>TRBJ2-7|TRBV12-3/TRBV12-4
ASSLGGPTYEQY
>TRBJ1-2|TRBV13
ASSLPIQPNYGYT
>TRBJ2-3|TRBV30
AWGGTDTQY
>TRBJ1-5|TRBV27
ASSPRYGVYQPQH
>TRBJ2-7|TRBV7-9
ASGGDYEQY
>TRBJ2-7|TRBV18
ASSPIREGRNEQY
>TRBJ2-7|TRBV23-1
ASSQLSLRDRGDEQY
>TRBJ2-3|TRBV4-1
ASTSTGARPHTDTQY
>TRBJ1-1|TRBV12-3/TRBV12-4
ASSLGYSRGDTEAF
>TRBJ1-2|TRBV6-4
ASSDFEDPSPYGYT
>TRBJ2-7|TRBV3-1
ASSQAGGAYEQY
>TRBJ1-4|TRBV6-1
ASSRTGSYEKLF
>TRBJ1-5|TRBV7-2
ASSLAPGHNQPQH
>TRBJ1-2|TRBV5-1
ASSLAHNYGYT
>TRBJ2-7|TRBV27
ASSIASVGTYEQY
>TRBJ1-6|TRBV21-1
ASSTPGQGYNSPLH
>TRBJ2-3|TRBV5-1
ASSLGSGASTDTQY
>TRBJ2-1|TRBV10-3
AISEAGATYNEQF
>TRBJ1-1|TRBV7-2
ASSLVYRGSSEAF
>TRBJ1-4|TRBV4-1
ASSHPRGRIPNEKLF
>TRBJ2-7|TRBV27
ASYLGAGNPYEQY
>TRBJ2-3|TRBV20-1
SARSSGRGTQY
>TRBJ2-3|TRBV10-1
ASSEFWGPDTQY
>TRBJ1-3|TRBV7-2
ASSVLGDRSSGNTIY
>TRBJ2-1|TRBV5-1
ASSSAPGQYNEQF